The 32 T cell receptor beta chains below were found in one sample sequenced in a study of T cells after yellow fever vaccination. MiXCR, applied by TCRdb to the 5' RACE reads, yields one record per CDR3 protein. Of just under 600,000 distinct CDR3 sequences detected, roughly 14% appear once; the ten largest clones hold more than 13%. The sample was PBMCs, taken on the day of the yellow fever booster vaccination. These receptors originate from a man aged 25-45 years who received the YFV17D yellow fever vaccine.

The table lists this clonotype with many counts. The chain joins TRBV7-2 to TRBJ2-1; D is uncertain. This CDR3 spans 11 amino acids. From germline, CDR1 is SGHTA and CDR2 FQGNSA. V dropped 1 base and J dropped 8 bases, with 3 bases sitting between them. The CDR3 sequence is CASSLVYEQFF. The CDR3, as DNA: TGTGCCAGCAGCTTAGTTTATGAGCAGTTCTTC.

This chain joins TRBV12-3 or TRBV12-4 and TRBJ2-7, with D tentatively TRBD1 (6 bases). The CDR3 loop spans 15 amino acids. Trimming pared 2 bases from V and 4 bases from J, leaving 15 bases between. CDR3 residues: CASSLSGRGGYEQYF. The CDR3 nucleotides are TGTGCCAGCAGTTTAAGCGGCAGGGGTGGGTACGAGCAGTACTTC.

The V call is TRBV19, the J call TRBJ2-7; tentative D call: TRBD2 (6 bases). This CDR3 region has 21 residues. The V gene lost 5 bases and the J gene lost 5 bases, with 37 bases spanning the gap. Germline-derived CDR1 and CDR2 are LNHDA and SQIVND (reference sequence). The CDR3 DNA reads TGTGCCAGTAGTGCCGGGCTCTCCGACGTTAAGCGGGTATTGCGTACTGACGAGCAGTACTTC. Its protein is CASSAGLSDVKRVLRTDEQYF.

V is TRBV20-1 and J is TRBJ2-2; D might be TRBD1 (6 bases). CDR1 and CDR2 from the germline V gene are DFQATT and SNEGSKA (reference sequence). This CDR3 has 16 residues. V gave up 3 bases and J gave up 0 bases, with 14 bases separating them. CDR3 DNA sequence: TGCAGTGCTAGGGGGGCCGAGGGGACGAACACCGGGGAGCTGTTTTTT. It translates to CSARGAEGTNTGELFF.

This clonotype has just a few counts. This rearrangement joins TRBV7-3 to TRBJ2-3, with D maybe TRBD2 (6 bases). Trimming cost V 5 bases and J 2 bases, with 14 bases left between them. Germline CDR1 and CDR2: SGHTA and FQGTGA. This CDR3 has 15 amino acids. The CDR3 sequence: CASSTTGLHTDTQYF. In DNA, the CDR3 is TGTGCCAGCAGCACAACGGGACTTCACACAGATACGCAGTATTTT.

The J gene is TRBJ2-7, the V gene TRBV10-3, with 10 bases identical to TRBD2. CDR1 and CDR2 from the germline V gene are ENHRY and SYGVKD. The J segment lost 6 bases and the V segment lost 9 bases, leaving 11 bases of the junction unmatched. CDR3 length equals 14 residues. This chain's CDR3 is CAIKGLAGVSEQYF. As DNA, the CDR3 is TGTGCCATTAAGGGGCTAGCGGGAGTCTCCGAGCAGTACTTC.

This clonotype came up a few times. The chain uses TRBV18 and TRBJ2-2, with TRBD1 as a possible D gene (6 bases). The germline gives CDR1 KGHSH, CDR2 LQKENI. With 3 bases removed from V and 7 bases from J, the gap between germline ends came to 9 bases. The CDR3 contains 13 residues. The chain's CDR3 is CASSPGGIGELFF. Written as DNA, the CDR3 is TGTGCCAGCTCACCTGGGGGCATCGGGGAGCTGTTTTTT. Looking up the rest from reference TRBV18 and TRBJ2-2 gives the full variable domain: NAGVMQNPRHLVRRRGQEARLRCSPMKGHSHVYWYRQLPEEGLKFMVYLQKENIIDESGMPKERFSAEFPKEGPSILRIQQVVRGDSAAYFCASSPGGIGELFFGEGSRLTVL.

Only a few counts were recorded for this clonotype. The chain is built from TRBV6-1 and TRBJ1-1; D is uncertain. The CDR3 totals 15 residues. Trimming removed 5 bases at V and 0 bases at J, with 13 bases between. The germline gives CDR1 MNHNS, CDR2 SASEGT. CDR3 loop: CASSRAGAMNTEAFF. For the CDR3, the DNA is TGTGCCAGCAGTCGGGCGGGCGCCATGAACACTGAAGCTTTCTTT.

This clonotype was seen a few times. The chain uses TRBV7-2 and TRBJ2-2; no clear D gene. Germline V CDR1 and CDR2: SGHTA, FQGNSA. V was shortened by 5 bases and J by 0 bases, with 7 bases between the two germline ends. The CDR3 has 14 amino acids. The CDR3 DNA follows: TGTGCCAGCAGCAGCAGATCGAACACCGGGGAGCTGTTTTTT. This sequence encodes CASSSRSNTGELFF.

This clonotype occurred a few times. The gene calls are TRBV6-2 or TRBV6-3 and TRBJ2-5; either TRBD1 or TRBD2 may supply D (5 bases each). This CDR3 has 12 residues. Germline lookup yields CDR1 MNHEY and CDR2 SVGEGT. Trimming cost V 10 bases and J 5 bases, with 14 bases left between them. The CDR3 nucleotides are TGTGCCACCAAACAGGACTGGGAGACCCAGTACTTC. This translates into CATKQDWETQYF.

This chain connects TRBV5-1 to TRBJ1-1; D not resolved. Germline V gene sequence: CDR1 SGHRS, CDR2 YFSETQ. The CDR3 runs to 13 residues. V was cut by 4 bases and J by 1 base, with 8 bases left in between. The CDR3 reads CASSGHTNTEAFF. The CDR3 DNA reads TGCGCCAGCAGCGGGCACACGAACACTGAAGCTTTCTTT.

To note about this clonotype: A much more abundant neighbour one base away suggests this may be a read error. The missing conserved phenylalanine or tryptophan at the end of this CDR3 makes a read error likely. This chain joins TRBV6-1 and TRBJ2-7, with 9 bases that match TRBD2. Looked up from germline, CDR1 is MNHNS and CDR2 is SASEGT. This CDR3 comprises 13 residues. The ends lost 6 bases at V and 3 bases at J; junction bases unmatched: 3. This CDR3 reads CASSRAGGYEQYL. CDR3 coding DNA: TGTGCCAGCAGCCGAGCGGGGGGCTACGAGCAGTACTTA.

This clonotype was counted ten times or more. The chain is built from TRBV7-2 and TRBJ2-5; D is unresolved. The V and J ends lost 3 bases and 5 bases respectively, with 16 bases between them. This CDR3 is 15 amino acids long. Germline lookup yields CDR1 SGHTA and CDR2 FQGNSA. The CDR3 region has the DNA TGTGCCAGCAGCTTTGCCTCGCTGAAGATGGAGACCCAGTACTTC. Translated, it gives CASSFASLKMETQYF.

This chain connects TRBV7-2 to TRBJ2-1, with D hard to call. The germline V gene encodes CDR1 SGHTA and CDR2 FQGNSA. Trimming removed 5 bases from V and 6 bases from J, with 11 bases in between. The CDR3 runs 13 residues. The CDR3 DNA sequence: TGTGCCAGCAGCCTCAGACCTATCAATGAGCAGTTCTTC. Protein sequence: CASSLRPINEQFF.

Of note for this clonotype: It may be a read error: a sequence one base away is much more abundant. The chain has TRBV18 and TRBJ2-3; 11 positions match TRBD2. Germline-derived CDR1 and CDR2 are KGHSH and LQKENI. The CDR3 extends over 15 amino acids. CDR3 bases: TGTGGCAGCGTAGCCGGGACTAGCGGAAGAGATACGCAGTATTTT. This codes for CGSVAGTSGRDTQYF.

The chain has TRBV4-2 and TRBJ2-7, with TRBD2 matching 11 bases. Germline V lookup: CDR1 LGHNA, CDR2 YNFKEQ. The CDR3 has 17 amino acids. With V trimmed by 3 bases and J by 1 base, 8 bases remained unmatched. CDR3 DNA sequence: TGTGCCAGCAGCCAGGATTTTACTAGCGGGAGTTCCTACGAGCAGTACTTC. It encodes CASSQDFTSGSSYEQYF.

This clonotype has just a few counts. The CDR3 DNA is TGCAGTGCGTCCCCTTCTTTCTACACTGAAGCTTTCTTT. Translation gives CSASPSFYTEAFF. The chain recombines TRBV20-1 with TRBJ1-1, with D uncertain. The CDR3 has 13 amino acids. The germline CDR1 and CDR2 sequences are DFQATT and SNEGSKA (reference sequence). Trimming shortened V by 6 bases and J by 3 bases, and 14 bases separated the two germline ends.

This clonotype was detected a few times. The chain joins TRBV2 to TRBJ2-3; no firm D call. V shed 7 bases and J shed 13 bases, with 15 bases lying between them. CDR1 SNHLY and CDR2 FYNNEI come from the germline V gene. The CDR3 is 11 amino acids. The CDR3 loop reads CASTYAVEKYF. The CDR3 nucleotides read TGTGCCAGCACGTACGCGGTGGAAAAGTATTTT. The full variable domain, in which reference TRBV2 and TRBJ2-3 provide the parts outside the CDR3, is EPEVTQTPSHQVTQMGQEVILRCVPISNHLYFYWYRQILGQKVEFLVSFYNNEISEKSEIFDDQFSVERPDGSNFTLKIRSTKLEDSAMYFCASTYAVEKYFGPGTRLTVL.

This clonotype was detected a few times. V is TRBV28 and J is TRBJ2-5; tentatively, D is TRBD2 (6 bases). V dropped 6 bases and J dropped 2 bases, with 13 bases sitting between them. Germline-derived CDR1 and CDR2 are MDHEN and SYDVKM. This CDR3 has 14 residues. The CDR3 coding sequence is TGTGCCAGCAGATCCCCCGGGGGACAAGAGACCCAGTACTTC. This codes for CASRSPGGQETQYF.

In its sample, this clonotype was seen a few times. The chain's CDR3 is CASSSGTGGTNEQFF. CDR3 bases: TGTGCCAGCAGTTCCGGGACAGGGGGTACCAATGAGCAGTTCTTC. The genes are TRBV6-4 and TRBJ2-1; TRBD1 matches at 11 bases. The CDR3 spans 15 residues. With 5 bases clipped from V and 6 bases from J, the junction kept 6 bases outside the gene matches. Germline-derived CDR1 and CDR2 are MRHNA and SNTAGT.

This clonotype appeared many times. The genes are TRBV18 and TRBJ2-6, with D hard to call. The V end lost 0 bases, the J end lost 2 bases, and 2 bases lay between the germline ends. Per germline, CDR1 KGHSH and CDR2 LQKENI. CDR3 length equals 14 residues. The CDR3 DNA reads as TGTGCCAGCTCACCACCAACTGGGGCCAACGTCCTGACTTTC. Translated: CASSPPTGANVLTF.

V gene TRBV14 combines with J gene TRBJ2-1; possible D gene TRBD2, 5 bases. The CDR3 contains 15 residues. The V and J ends lost 4 bases and 7 bases respectively, with 17 bases between them. Germline loops: CDR1 SGHDN, CDR2 FVKESK. Here the CDR3 DNA reads TGTGCCAGCAGCCTGAGGGAGACCCTCCATAATGAGCAGTTCTTC. Amino acids: CASSLRETLHNEQFF.

The V gene is TRBV15, the J gene TRBJ2-7; D call uncertain. The CDR3 is made up of 13 amino acids. Trimming took 4 bases from V and 2 from J, leaving 9 bases between them. Germline V gene sequence: CDR1 LNHNV, CDR2 YYDKDF (reference sequence). CDR3 coding DNA: TGTGCCACCAGCATTAATACTGCCTACGAGCAGTACTTC. It translates to CATSINTAYEQYF.

This clonotype has more than one count but fewer than ten. The V gene is TRBV29-1, the J gene TRBJ2-1, with 9 bases identical to TRBD2. Per the germline V gene, CDR1 is SQVTM and CDR2 is ANQGSEA. J was trimmed by 6 bases and V by 6 bases; bases with no gene match: 15. There are 16 residues in the CDR3. CDR3 sequence (DNA): TGCAGCGTCCCAAAGGGGGCGGGAGGGCCGTTCAATGAGCAGTTCTTC. This codes for CSVPKGAGGPFNEQFF.

The CDR3 sequence is CASTPWGGNAGANVLTF. The CDR3 bases are TGTGCCAGTACCCCGTGGGGGGGGAACGCTGGGGCCAACGTCCTGACTTTC. The rearrangement links TRBV19 to TRBJ2-6, with 7 bases that match TRBD2. Germline CDR1 reads LNHDA; CDR2 reads SQIVND (reference sequence). Trimming took 7 bases from V and 2 from J; bases not matched to a gene: 11. The length of the CDR3 is 17 residues. The variable domain in full, completed from reference TRBV19 and TRBJ2-6, reads DGGITQSPKYLFRKEGQNVTLSCEQNLNHDAMYWYRQDPGQGLRLIYYSQIVNDFQKGDIAEGYSVSREKKESFPLTVTSAQKNPTAFYLCASTPWGGNAGANVLTFGAGSRLTVL.

The V call is TRBV10-3, the J call TRBJ2-7; D possibly corresponds to TRBD2 (5 bases). V was shortened by 4 bases and J by 2 bases, with 12 bases between the two germline ends. This CDR3 has 14 residues. Germline CDR1 is ENHRY and CDR2 is SYGVKD. Written as DNA, the CDR3 is TGTGCCATCAGTGGGAGCGGCCACACCTACGAGCAGTACTTC. Its protein product is CAISGSGHTYEQYF.

This clonotype was seen only a few times. The gene calls are TRBV7-9 and TRBJ2-7, with D possibly being TRBD1 (5 bases). Germline lookup yields CDR1 SEHNR and CDR2 FQNEAQ (reference sequence). The CDR3 has 11 amino acids. V was clipped by 5 bases and J by 10 bases, with 12 bases between them. The CDR3 DNA reads TGTGCCAGCAGCGCGACAGAAATACAGTACTTC. Translation: CASSATEIQYF.

This chain links TRBV7-6 with TRBJ2-1; 7 nucleotides line up with TRBD2. V dropped 6 bases and J dropped 2; count of bases not matched to a gene: 7. The CDR3 sequence is 15 residues long. Germline V gene sequence: CDR1 SGHVS, CDR2 FNYEAQ. In DNA, the CDR3 is TGTGCCAGCAGTCCCACGACTAGCCCCTACAATGAGCAGTTCTTC. It specifies CASSPTTSPYNEQFF.

This clonotype was seen a few times. The chain uses TRBV7-6 and TRBJ1-4, with D unresolved. The CDR3 has 16 amino acids. The ends were cut back, 1 base at V and 3 bases at J, with 12 bases in the middle. The V gene's germline CDR1 is SGHVS and CDR2 FNYEAQ. The CDR3 loop is CASSLGVPASNEKLFF. The CDR3 coding sequence is TGTGCCAGCAGCTTAGGGGTTCCTGCCTCTAATGAAAAACTGTTTTTT.

The rearrangement uses TRBV4-3 and TRBJ2-3; 8 nucleotides match TRBD1. Germline CDR1 reads LGHNA; CDR2 reads YSLEER. This CDR3 spans 14 amino acids. The V gene end was trimmed by 0 bases and the J gene end by 8 bases; junction bases not matched to a gene: 4. As DNA, the CDR3 is TGCGCCAGCAGCCAAGACAGGGGGCTCGGTACGCAGTATTTT. Amino acids: CASSQDRGLGTQYF.

This clonotype showed up many times. The rearrangement uses TRBV5-1 and TRBJ1-1, with D possibly matching TRBD1 (6 bases). Trimming left V 0 bases short and J 5 bases short, with 8 bases between. Germline V gene data show CDR1 as SGHRS and CDR2 as YFSETQ. The CDR3 runs to 13 residues. This CDR3 is CASSLVRGTEAFF. CDR3 nucleotides: TGCGCCAGCAGCTTGGTCAGGGGAACTGAAGCTTTCTTT.

In this sample, this clonotype turned up a few times. The CDR3 bases are TGCAGTGCTACGGGACGCCTAGATGAGCAGTTCTTC. Translating gives CSATGRLDEQFF. The chain couples TRBV20-1 to TRBJ2-1; D possibly uses TRBD1 or TRBD2 (5 bases each). Germline V lookup: CDR1 DFQATT, CDR2 SNEGSKA (reference sequence). This CDR3 region has 12 residues. Trimming stripped 4 bases from V and 8 bases from J, with 12 bases between.